This TCR beta chain derives from a study of T cell clonality in common variable immunodeficiency (dated by TCRdb to about 2015). Paper-wide results and their limitations: TCRbeta clonality was higher in CVID subjects than in healthy controls (t-test p = 0.018), and the increase was most characteristic of about a third of subjects. Even though DNA input was equal, the average per sample came to 65,000 to 85,000 unique sequences for controls compared with approximately 29,000 for CVID samples. Patient heterogeneity within the CVID cohort put limits on correlating repertoire features with clinical complications. It was noted by the authors that sequencing of the repertoires of T cell subpopulations would be needed to clarify the cause of the increased clonality in CVID. CVID subjects shared fewer TCRbeta clones with each other than healthy controls did (p < 0.0001). CVID TCRbeta sequences reportedly showed fewer deletions and N-nucleotide insertions and lacked highly modified clones with 13 or more V deletions.

CVID samples and control samples contributed equivalent amounts of genomic DNA as sequencing input. For every sample, a 60 bp segment covering the rearranged TCRbeta CDR3 region was amplified and then sequenced. TCRbeta amplification used the immunoSEQ assay, a bias-corrected multiplex PCR with high-throughput sequencing. The original pipeline was this. Every unique nucleotide sequence counted as a clone and was annotated with V, D and J genes, copy number and frequency. Sequences were labeled productive if in frame, and non-productive if out of frame or containing stop codons. As previously described, Shannon's entropy was used to calculate clonality. The predicted amino acid sequences of productive clones were used to derive mean CDR3 Kyte-Doolittle hydropathy. Scaled V gene usage was hierarchically clustered using Manhattan distance and complete linkage with the R hclust function. Clone sharing by CDR3 amino acid sequence was assessed by resampling 12 repertoires per group over 100 rounds. The repertoires were searched for 65 to 80 published EBV-specific and 200 to 300 published CMV-specific TCRbeta sequences. A couple of CVID samples that yielded fewer than 10,000 sequences were excluded from the analysis, so around 38 CVID repertoires were retained. TCRdb retrieved this table from immuneACCESS and kept in-frame rearrangements only. Not all clones are present; in checked studies, unresolved V genes account for under half, and no reason is known for the remainder. D and trimming come from the DNA, and the V and J calls and clone size come from that table. For this sample the table reports some 40,000 clones, with no clone seen just once. The top ten clones comprise roughly 3.4% of the sample.

As for this clone: Its recognized antigen is unknown. The CDR3 goes on 3 residues after the read ends, and that part is filled in from the germline J gene.

CDR1 and CDR2 are drawn from the germline V gene: KGHSH, LQKENI. V and J are trimmed by 4 bases and 4 bases, and the gene matches miss 5 bases of the junction. The CDR3, from cysteine to phenylalanine, totals 14 residues. The DNA covers only part of the CDR3, 33 bases in frame from base 1. Predominantly Caucasian heritage was noted among both the CVID patients and the healthy controls. Heparinized peripheral whole blood samples of roughly 5 to 8.5 ml were collected from each donor. Genomic DNA from adults with common variable immune deficiency (CVID) and from healthy adult controls was used for sequencing of TCRbeta CDR3 repertoires. The control group comprised 22 healthy adult volunteers, around twelve female and approximately ten male, aged about 20 to 70 years with a mean age of approximately 35. Diluted blood was density-centrifuged over Hypaque 1077 or Ficoll-Paque to isolate peripheral blood mononuclear cells. Genomic DNA was obtained from unsorted mononuclear cells using either Qiagen column purification or a centrifugation-based method.

The chain uses TRBV18 and TRBJ2-7, and TRBD1 matches 9 of the central bases. The origin of this receptor is a person between 18 and 75 years old in good health. Source material: peripheral blood mononuclear cells. The part of the CDR3 DNA that was read is TGTGCCAGCTCACAAACAGGGGGCCCTTACGAG. It translates to CASSQTGGPYE. The complete CDR3 protein is CASSQTGGPYEQYF.